The clone carrying this TCR beta chain was detected once. Its antigen is unidentified. This entry belongs to a study of cytomegalovirus exposure and HLA in healthy donors. The wider study: About 80 million unique TCRs from HLA-typed donors were held in an early data release.

Whole-study results and caveats: For most TCR beta V segments, an earlier analysis put the productive rate at about 87% or about 30% of the time. In a later analysis, an Asian-associated ancestry cluster reportedly showed fewer N-insertions than the roughly 700-donor mean. What a later analysis showed was that several of the most significant clusters appeared linked to common viral pathogens.

Trimming shortened V by 4 bases and J by 0 bases, and 6 bases separated the two germline ends. The CDR3 consists of 13 residues. Per germline, CDR1 SGHRS and CDR2 YFSETQ. PCR primers comprised 60 Vbeta and 13 Jbeta primers. The data were produced by immunoSEQ multiplex PCR, yet TCRdb's version contains in-frame clones alone and is incomplete. The sample holds 150,000 to 200,000 clones, around 86% seen once. This sequence originates from a woman aged 18-29 years in good health and CMV-seronegative. The specimen sequenced was PBMCs. The rearrangement links TRBV5-1 to TRBJ2-3; D remains ambiguous. CDR3 protein: CASSATSTDTQYF. CDR3 sequence (DNA): TGCGCCAGCAGCGCCACTAGCACAGATACGCAGTATTTT.